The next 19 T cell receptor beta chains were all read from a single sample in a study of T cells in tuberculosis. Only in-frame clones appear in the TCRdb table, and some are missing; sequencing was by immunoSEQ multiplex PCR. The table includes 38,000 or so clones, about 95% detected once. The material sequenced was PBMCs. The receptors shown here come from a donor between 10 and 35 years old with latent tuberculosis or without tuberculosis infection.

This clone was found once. CDR3 loop: CASSLMRWGGVYTEAFF. The CDR3 region has the DNA TGTGCCAGCAGCTTAATGCGGTGGGGGGGCGTATACACTGAAGCTTTCTTT. The J gene is TRBJ1-1, the V gene TRBV5-6; weak D call: TRBD1 (6 bases). This CDR3 comprises 17 residues. Trimming took 2 bases from V and 3 from J, leaving 20 bases between them. The V gene's germline CDR1 is SGHDT and CDR2 YYEEEE.

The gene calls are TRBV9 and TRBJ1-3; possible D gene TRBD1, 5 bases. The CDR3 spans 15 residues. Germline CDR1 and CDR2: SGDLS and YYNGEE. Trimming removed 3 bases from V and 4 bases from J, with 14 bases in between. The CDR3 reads CASSAGTGSGNTIYF. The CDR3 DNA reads TGTGCCAGCAGCGCCGGAACAGGTTCCGGAAACACCATATATTTT.

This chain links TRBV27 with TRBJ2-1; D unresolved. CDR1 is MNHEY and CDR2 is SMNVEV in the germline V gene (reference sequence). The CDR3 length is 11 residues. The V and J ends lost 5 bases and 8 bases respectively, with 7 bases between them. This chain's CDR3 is CASSKTHEQFF. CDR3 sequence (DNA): TGTGCCAGCAGTAAGACACATGAGCAGTTCTTC.

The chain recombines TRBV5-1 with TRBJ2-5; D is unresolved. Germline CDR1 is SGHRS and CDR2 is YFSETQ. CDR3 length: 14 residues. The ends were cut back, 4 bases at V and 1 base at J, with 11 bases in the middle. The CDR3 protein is CASSGGAFQETQYF. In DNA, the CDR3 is TGCGCCAGCAGCGGCGGCGCCTTCCAAGAGACCCAGTACTTC.

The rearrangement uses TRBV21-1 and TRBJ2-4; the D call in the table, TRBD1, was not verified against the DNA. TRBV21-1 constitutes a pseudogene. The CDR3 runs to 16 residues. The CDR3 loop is CASSTPPDRGGDIQYF. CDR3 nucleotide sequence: TGTGCCAGCAGCACCCCCCCGGACAGGGGGGGAGACATTCAGTACTTC.

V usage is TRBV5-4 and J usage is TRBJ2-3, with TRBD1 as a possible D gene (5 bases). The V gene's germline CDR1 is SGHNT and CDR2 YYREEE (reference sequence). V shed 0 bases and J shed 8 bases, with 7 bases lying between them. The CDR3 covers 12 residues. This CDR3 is CASSLEQGTQYF. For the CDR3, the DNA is TGTGCCAGCAGCTTGGAGCAGGGTACGCAGTATTTT.

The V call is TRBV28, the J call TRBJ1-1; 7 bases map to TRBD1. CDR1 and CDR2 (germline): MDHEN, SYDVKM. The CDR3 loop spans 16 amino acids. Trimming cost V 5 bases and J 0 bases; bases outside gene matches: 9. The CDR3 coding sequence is TGTGCCAGCAGTCTAACCACAGGGGCCCTGAACACTGAAGCTTTCTTT. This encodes CASSLTTGALNTEAFF.

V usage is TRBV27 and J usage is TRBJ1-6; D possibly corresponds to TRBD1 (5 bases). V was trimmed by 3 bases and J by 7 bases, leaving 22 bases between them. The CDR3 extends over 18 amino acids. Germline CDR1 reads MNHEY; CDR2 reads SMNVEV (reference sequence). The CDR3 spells CASSLWRRDGGPNSPLHF. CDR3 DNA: TGTGCCAGCAGTTTGTGGCGGCGGGATGGGGGACCAAATTCACCCCTCCACTTT.

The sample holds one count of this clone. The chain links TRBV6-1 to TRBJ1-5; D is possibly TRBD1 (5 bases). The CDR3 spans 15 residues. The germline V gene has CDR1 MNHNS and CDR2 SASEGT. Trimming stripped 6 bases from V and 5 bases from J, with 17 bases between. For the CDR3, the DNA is TGTGCCAGCAGGGGAACACAGTTAGGGGATCAGCCCCAGCATTTT. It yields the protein CASRGTQLGDQPQHF.

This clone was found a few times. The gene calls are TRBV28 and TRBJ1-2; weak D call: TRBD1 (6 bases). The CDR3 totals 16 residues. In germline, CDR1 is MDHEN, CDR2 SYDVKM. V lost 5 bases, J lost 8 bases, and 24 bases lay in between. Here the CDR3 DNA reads TGTGCCAGCAGTCCCTCGGGGGGGCAGGGGATAGGCGGCTACACCTTC. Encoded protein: CASSPSGGQGIGGYTF.

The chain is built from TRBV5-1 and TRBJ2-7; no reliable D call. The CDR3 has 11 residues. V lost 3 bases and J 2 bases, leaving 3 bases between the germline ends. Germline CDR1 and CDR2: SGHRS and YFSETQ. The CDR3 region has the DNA TGCGCCAGCAGCTCAGCCTACGAGCAGTACTTC. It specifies CASSSAYEQYF.

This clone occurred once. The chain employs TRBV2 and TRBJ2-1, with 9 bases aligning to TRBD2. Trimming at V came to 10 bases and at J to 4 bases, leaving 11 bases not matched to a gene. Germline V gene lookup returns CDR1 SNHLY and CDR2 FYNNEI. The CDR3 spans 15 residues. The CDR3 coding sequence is TGTGCCACCACTGGATTAGCGGGGGTTTACAATGAGCAGTTCTTC. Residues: CATTGLAGVYNEQFF.

In DNA, the CDR3 is TGTGCCAGCAGTGAATCCGAACGGGGGGGAGTAGTTACGCAGTATTTT. Encoded protein: CASSESERGGVVTQYF. The V call is TRBV25-1, the J call TRBJ2-3, with 8 bases that match TRBD2. The ends lost 1 base at V and 8 bases at J; junction bases unmatched: 11. Germline values: CDR1 MGHDK, CDR2 SYGVNS. The CDR3 is 16 amino acids.

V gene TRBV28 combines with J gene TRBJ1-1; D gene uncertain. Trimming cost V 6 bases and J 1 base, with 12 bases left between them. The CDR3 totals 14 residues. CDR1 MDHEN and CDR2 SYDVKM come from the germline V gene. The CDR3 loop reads CASSRPPGNTEAFF. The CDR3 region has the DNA TGTGCCAGCAGCCGTCCCCCCGGGAACACTGAAGCTTTCTTT.

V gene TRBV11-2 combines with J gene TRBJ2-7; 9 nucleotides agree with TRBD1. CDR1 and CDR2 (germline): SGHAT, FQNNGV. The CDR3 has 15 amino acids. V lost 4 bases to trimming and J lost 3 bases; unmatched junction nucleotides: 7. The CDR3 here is CASSWDPGQGYEQYF. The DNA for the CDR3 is TGTGCCAGCAGCTGGGATCCGGGACAGGGCTACGAGCAGTACTTC.

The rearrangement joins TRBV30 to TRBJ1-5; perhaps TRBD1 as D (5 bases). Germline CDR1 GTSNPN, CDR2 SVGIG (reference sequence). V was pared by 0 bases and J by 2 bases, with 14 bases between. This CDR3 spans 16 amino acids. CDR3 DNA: TGTGCCTGGAGTGTACGAGGGACGGGAGGCAATCAGCCCCAGCATTTT. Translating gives CAWSVRGTGGNQPQHF.

The DNA of the CDR3 is TGTGCCAGCAGCCAAACCCAGGCGACCTACAATGAGCAGTTCTTC. It translates to CASSQTQATYNEQFF. The V gene is TRBV4-2, the J gene TRBJ2-1; D is uncertain. Germline V gene sequence: CDR1 LGHNA, CDR2 YNFKEQ. The CDR3 covers 15 residues. Trimming removed 2 bases from V and 2 bases from J, with 10 bases in between.

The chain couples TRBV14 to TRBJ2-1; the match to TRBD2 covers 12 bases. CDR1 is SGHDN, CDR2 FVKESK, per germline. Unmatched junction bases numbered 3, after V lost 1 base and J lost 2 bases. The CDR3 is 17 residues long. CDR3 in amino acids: CASSQVLAGGPYNEQFF. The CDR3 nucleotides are TGTGCCAGCAGCCAAGTCCTAGCGGGGGGGCCCTACAATGAGCAGTTCTTC.

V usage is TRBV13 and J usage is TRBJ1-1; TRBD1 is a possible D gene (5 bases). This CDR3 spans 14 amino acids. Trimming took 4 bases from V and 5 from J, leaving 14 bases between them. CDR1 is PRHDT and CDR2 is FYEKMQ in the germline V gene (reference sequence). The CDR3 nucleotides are TGTGCCAGCAGCTGGGGGAGGCTGCGGACTGAAGCTTTCTTT. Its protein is CASSWGRLRTEAFF.